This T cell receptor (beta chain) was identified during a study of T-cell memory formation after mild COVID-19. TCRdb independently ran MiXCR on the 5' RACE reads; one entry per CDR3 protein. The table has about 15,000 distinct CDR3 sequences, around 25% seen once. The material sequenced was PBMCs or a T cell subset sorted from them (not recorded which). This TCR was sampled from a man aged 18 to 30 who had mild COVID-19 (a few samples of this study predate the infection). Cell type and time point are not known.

CDR3 sequence: CASSLEETGYEQYV. The CDR3 DNA reads as TGTGCCAGCAGCTTGGAAGAGACAGGGTACGAGCAGTACGTC. This chain links TRBV5-8 with TRBJ2-7; 7 bases match TRBD1. The CDR3 length is 14 residues. The J segment lost 4 bases and the V segment lost 0 bases, leaving 4 bases of the junction unmatched. Looked up from germline, CDR1 is SGHTS and CDR2 is YDEGEE.